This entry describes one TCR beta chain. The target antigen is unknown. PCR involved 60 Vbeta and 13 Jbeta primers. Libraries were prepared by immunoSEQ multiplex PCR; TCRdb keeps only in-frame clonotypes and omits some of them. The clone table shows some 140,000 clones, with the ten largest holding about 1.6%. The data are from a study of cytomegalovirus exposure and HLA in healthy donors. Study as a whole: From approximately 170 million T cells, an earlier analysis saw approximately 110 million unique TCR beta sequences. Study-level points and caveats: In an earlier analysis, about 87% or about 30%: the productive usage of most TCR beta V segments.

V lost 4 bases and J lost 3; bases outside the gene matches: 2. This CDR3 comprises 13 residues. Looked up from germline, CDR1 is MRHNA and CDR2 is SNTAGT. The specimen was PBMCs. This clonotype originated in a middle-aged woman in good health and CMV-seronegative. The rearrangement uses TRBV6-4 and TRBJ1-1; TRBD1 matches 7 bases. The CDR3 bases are TGTGCCAGCAGTGGACAGGGCGACACTGAAGCTTTCTTT. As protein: CASSGQGDTEAFF.